A single sample gave rise to the 23 T cell receptor beta chains below, sequenced in a study of blood T cells in healthy people across ages. A sample-barcoded 5' primer and a J-beta primer mix were used in a second PCR of roughly 7 to 11 cycles. TCRdb called the 5' RACE reads again in MiXCR, with one record for every CDR3 protein. In the table there are under 850,000 distinct CDR3 sequences, under 40% of which are singletons. Sequencing was performed on blood. The receptors originated from a man aged 18 to 30 in good health.

Comment on this clonotype: Being one base from a much bigger clone, this may be a read error. V and J are TRBV5-4 and TRBJ2-5; D remains unclear. The V end lost 6 bases, the J end lost 2 bases, and 8 bases lay between the germline ends. Germline CDR1 reads SGHNT; CDR2 reads YYREEE (reference sequence). CDR3 length: 12 residues. This CDR3 is CASNQTQETQYF. In DNA, the CDR3 is TGTGCCAGCAACCAGACACAAGAGACCCAGTACTTC.

This clonotype was picked up a small number of times. J is TRBJ1-1 and V is TRBV5-6; TRBD1 is a possible D gene (6 bases). Trimming took 4 bases from V and 11 from J, leaving 18 bases between them. Germline V lookup: CDR1 SGHDT, CDR2 YYEEEE. The CDR3 runs 13 residues. CDR3 residues: CASSPKQGRGAFF. The CDR3 coding sequence is TGTGCCAGCAGCCCAAAACAGGGCCGAGGCGCTTTCTTT.

This clonotype came up many times. This chain links TRBV29-1 with TRBJ2-3, with D possibly matching TRBD1 (6 bases). V was cut by 8 bases and J by 5 bases, with 17 bases left in between. Germline CDR1 reads SQVTM; CDR2 reads ANQGSEA. The CDR3 totals 13 residues. The CDR3 DNA reads TGCAGCTATATTGCAGGGGCCGGAGATACGCAGTATTTT. Protein: CSYIAGAGDTQYF.

The J gene is TRBJ2-5, the V gene TRBV9; either TRBD1 or TRBD2 may fit D (5 bases each). The V and J ends lost 0 bases and 0 bases respectively, with 12 bases between them. Germline CDR1 SGDLS, CDR2 YYNGEE. The CDR3 is 16 amino acids. This CDR3 is CASSVGGAVYQETQYF. CDR3 nucleotide sequence: TGTGCCAGCAGCGTAGGAGGGGCAGTTTACCAAGAGACCCAGTACTTC.

Remarks on this clonotype: A much larger clone sits a single nucleotide away, making a read error possible. CDR3 amino acids: CARAGESADTQYF. In nucleotides, the CDR3 is TGTGCCCGAGCGGGCGAGAGCGCAGATACGCAGTATTTT. The V call is TRBV12-3 or TRBV12-4, the J call TRBJ2-3; tentative D call: TRBD2 (6 bases). This CDR3 comprises 13 residues. Trimming cost V 11 bases and J 4 bases, with 16 bases left between them.

The gene calls are TRBV6-2 or TRBV6-3 and TRBJ2-7; possibly TRBD1 or TRBD2 for D (6 bases each). The germline gives CDR1 MNHEY, CDR2 SVGEGT. Trimming left V 6 bases short and J 4 bases short, with 13 bases between. The CDR3 totals 13 residues. Here the CDR3 DNA reads TGTGCCAGCAGGAATGAAGGGGGGTACGAGCAGTACTTC. It specifies CASRNEGGYEQYF.

This clonotype was found once. The gene calls are TRBV3-1 and TRBJ2-3; D gene uncertain. Trimming stripped 0 bases from V and 1 base from J, with 8 bases between. Germline CDR1 is LGHDT and CDR2 is YNNKEL (reference sequence). The CDR3 is 15 residues long. CDR3 sequence (DNA): TGTGCCAGCAGCCAAGATGTGGCGGGCACAGATACGCAGTATTTT. Residues: CASSQDVAGTDTQYF.

The chain combines TRBV5-6 with TRBJ1-2; D gene ambiguous. Trimming stripped 3 bases from V and 8 bases from J, with 8 bases between. There are 11 residues in the CDR3. Germline V gives CDR1 SGHDT, CDR2 YYEEEE. CDR3 residues: CASSSSWGYTF. The DNA of the CDR3 is TGTGCCAGCAGCTCTTCATGGGGCTACACCTTC.

The rearrangement joins TRBV5-1 to TRBJ1-1; 11 bases line up with TRBD1. The V segment lost 4 bases and the J segment 5 bases; nucleotides outside the gene matches: 10. Germline-derived CDR1 and CDR2 are SGHRS and YFSETQ. This CDR3 has 16 residues. The CDR3 DNA reads TGCGCCAGCAGCCCTGGACAGGGGGCTTTTGGAACTGAAGCTTTCTTT. It is translated as CASSPGQGAFGTEAFF.

The sample holds a few counts of this clonotype. The gene calls are TRBV5-6 and TRBJ2-6; D gene ambiguous. The CDR3 covers 16 residues. The V and J ends lost 4 bases and 0 bases respectively, with 11 bases between them. Per germline, CDR1 SGHDT and CDR2 YYEEEE. This CDR3 is CASSPKQSSGANVLTF. CDR3 nucleotide sequence: TGTGCCAGCAGCCCAAAACAGAGCTCTGGGGCCAACGTCCTGACTTTC.

This chain links TRBV12-3 or TRBV12-4 with TRBJ1-2; D unresolved. Trimming took off 0 bases at V and 4 bases at J, with 3 bases between the two ends. The CDR3 is 12 amino acids. This CDR3 reads CASSLAPYGYTF. CDR3 nucleotide sequence: TGTGCCAGCAGTTTAGCCCCCTATGGCTACACCTTC.

The chain links TRBV20-1 to TRBJ2-4, with a weak D call TRBD2 (6 bases). The germline CDR1 and CDR2 sequences are DFQATT and SNEGSKA (reference sequence). The CDR3 runs 15 residues. V lost 6 bases and J lost 3, with 18 bases in between. The CDR3 sequence is CSAETRELGKNIQYF. CDR3 coding DNA: TGCAGTGCCGAGACACGGGAGCTCGGCAAAAACATTCAGTACTTC.

This clonotype was counted ten times or more. The rearrangement joins TRBV7-9 to TRBJ2-5; a possible D gene is TRBD2 (5 bases). Germline CDR1 and CDR2: SEHNR and FQNEAQ (reference sequence). V was clipped by 3 bases and J by 3 bases, with 17 bases between them. The length of the CDR3 is 16 residues. The DNA for the CDR3 is TGTGCCAGCAGCTTGGGCTTAAGCGGAGTAAAAGAGACCCAGTACTTC. This encodes CASSLGLSGVKETQYF.

This clonotype has at least ten counts. The rearrangement joins TRBV20-1 to TRBJ2-5; D is unclear. Germline CDR1 reads DFQATT; CDR2 reads SNEGSKA (reference sequence). This CDR3 spans 15 amino acids. The germline V and J ends were trimmed by 0 bases and 1 base, with 12 bases remaining between them. CDR3 residues: CSARDWAEAQETQYF. DNA for the CDR3: TGCAGTGCTAGAGATTGGGCAGAAGCCCAAGAGACCCAGTACTTC.

The chain combines TRBV3-1 with TRBJ2-1; perhaps D is TRBD1 or TRBD2 (6 bases each). The germline V gene has CDR1 LGHDT and CDR2 YNNKEL (reference sequence). This CDR3 region has 15 residues. V dropped 0 bases and J dropped 13 bases, with 19 bases sitting between them. The chain's CDR3 is CASSQDGGTQETQFF. CDR3 nucleotide sequence: TGTGCCAGCAGCCAAGACGGGGGCACTCAAGAGACCCAGTTCTTC.

The genes are TRBV4-3 and TRBJ1-6, with 12 positions matching TRBD1. CDR3 size: 18 residues. Per the germline V gene, CDR1 is LGHNA and CDR2 is YSLEER. V lost 1 base to trimming and J lost 6 bases; unmatched junction nucleotides: 7. Here the CDR3 reads CASSQVRGQGAPNSPLHF. In DNA, the CDR3 is TGCGCCAGCAGCCAAGTGAGGGGACAGGGGGCGCCTAATTCACCCCTCCACTTT.

This chain connects TRBV21-1 to TRBJ2-5; no DNA check was done on the table's D call, TRBD2. TRBV21-1 is annotated as a pseudogene. There are 16 residues in the CDR3. The CDR3 spells CASSKVGLAGYNEQYF. CDR3 bases: TGTGCCAGCAGCAAAGTGGGACTAGCGGGGTACAATGAGCAGTACTTC.

This clonotype has just a few counts. The chain couples TRBV9 to TRBJ1-6; 7 nucleotides align to TRBD1. Germline V gene lookup returns CDR1 SGDLS and CDR2 YYNGEE. J lost 7 bases, V lost 2 bases, and 9 bases had no gene match. CDR3 length equals 16 residues. CDR3 protein: CASSVHDRVGNSPLHF. Written as DNA, the CDR3 is TGTGCCAGCAGCGTCCACGACAGGGTGGGGAATTCACCCCTCCACTTT.

This clonotype was counted between two and nine times. The genes are TRBV25-1 and TRBJ1-1; D is ambiguous. The V gene lost 8 bases and the J gene lost 10 bases, with 17 bases spanning the gap. The CDR3 is 12 amino acids. Germline V CDR1 and CDR2: MGHDK, SYGVNS. CDR3 in DNA: TGTGCCAGCTCGGGCCGCGACAAAAGAGCTTTCTTT. As protein: CASSGRDKRAFF. Based on the CDR3 plus reference TRBV25-1 and TRBJ1-1, the full variable domain is EADIYQTPRYLVIGTGKKITLECSQTMGHDKMYWYQQDPGMELHLIHYSYGVNSTEKGDLSSESTVSRIRTEHFPLTLESARPSHTSQYLCASSGRDKRAFFGQGTRLTVV.

Only a few counts were recorded for this clonotype. The chain carries TRBV7-9 and TRBJ1-2; D is undetermined. Per germline, CDR1 SEHNR and CDR2 FQNEAQ (reference sequence). V was cut by 4 bases and J by 6 bases, with 24 bases left in between. The CDR3 runs 17 residues. CDR3 nucleotide sequence: TGTGCCAGCAGCTCCTCCCGGTCGGGCAGGCTCTTACATGGCTACACCTTC. The encoded protein is CASSSSRSGRLLHGYTF.

The rearrangement uses TRBV19 and TRBJ2-3; D is unresolved. This CDR3 contains 14 residues. The germline V gene has CDR1 LNHDA and CDR2 SQIVND (reference sequence). V was shortened by 5 bases and J by 2 bases, with 11 bases between the two germline ends. CDR3 nucleotide sequence: TGTGCCAGTAGTCGGCCACAAACCACAGATACGCAGTATTTT. Protein product: CASSRPQTTDTQYF.

This clonotype occurred many times. CDR3 sequence (DNA): TGTGCCAGCAGCTCCTCTAGGATTGAAGAGACCCAGTACTTC. It encodes CASSSSRIEETQYF. The rearrangement uses TRBV5-5 and TRBJ2-5, with D unclear. This CDR3 has 14 amino acids. Trimming removed 3 bases from V and 3 bases from J, with 12 bases in between. Per the germline V gene, CDR1 is SGHKS and CDR2 is YYEKEE (reference sequence).

J is TRBJ1-4 and V is TRBV28; D unresolved. This CDR3 contains 14 residues. V was shortened by 7 bases and J by 8 bases, with 17 bases between the two germline ends. Germline V gene lookup returns CDR1 MDHEN and CDR2 SYDVKM. CDR3 protein: CASNDGSLGEKLFF. DNA of the CDR3: TGTGCCAGCAACGACGGGTCGTTAGGGGAAAAACTGTTTTTT.